This TCR beta chain was sequenced for a study of T cells in narcolepsy. Background on the study: Patients with NT1 or NT2 and healthy control donors were enrolled.

The CDR3 length is 13 residues. Trimming took 10 bases from V and 2 from J, leaving 15 bases between them. Germline-derived CDR1 and CDR2 are ENHRY and SYGVKD. The study's findings and limits: Comparing one patient's CSF and blood CD4+ clonotypes highlighted HCRT- and TRIB2-specific autoreactive clonotypes. Some memory CD4+ repertoires had no autoreactive clone sequences. Autoreactive clonotypes reportedly recurred in blood of same and different patients, not controls.

To note about this clone: Its cognate antigen is unknown.

Sequencing was performed with immunoSEQ multiplex PCR; in TCRdb, only in-frame clones are kept and a portion is missing. The sample records about 27,000 clones, around four fifths being singletons. The sample taken for sequencing was CD45RA- memory CD4+ T cells from PBMCs. The TCR was taken from a human donor with narcolepsy. The chain uses TRBV10-3 and TRBJ2-7; possibly TRBD2 for D (6 bases). The CDR3: CASIAELTYEQYF. The CDR3 DNA reads TGTGCCAGTATAGCGGAGCTGACCTACGAGCAGTACTTC.